This T cell receptor beta chain came from a study of cytomegalovirus exposure and HLA in healthy donors. Concerning this clone: What it recognizes is unknown.

The CDR3 extends over 15 amino acids. V was shortened by 2 bases and J by 1 base, with 8 bases between the two germline ends. Germline CDR1 reads LGHNT; CDR2 reads FRNRAP. Findings and caveats of the study: Per published reports, the classifier diagnosed cytomegalovirus status with high specificity and sensitivity. The TCR clusters that emerged in the first cohort tended, a later analysis found, to co-occur in the 110 or so validation repertoires. There were 164 TCR beta chains listed as cytomegalovirus-associated.

The assay was immunoSEQ multiplex PCR, and TCRdb's table has in-frame clones only and misses some. The table shows 90,000 to 150,000 clones, with 85% occurring only once. Sequences were obtained from PBMCs. The gene calls are TRBV12-5 and TRBJ2-2; D is uncertain. This receptor was identified in a woman younger than 45 in good health and CMV-seronegative. The CDR3 coding sequence is TGTGCTAGTGGTTTGTTCGCCGGGAACACCGGGGAGCTGTTTTTT. It specifies CASGLFAGNTGELFF.